One and the same sample provided the 27 T cell receptor beta chains below, sequenced in a study of T cell repertoires in cytomegalovirus infection. TCRdb reprocessed the reads via MiXCR and lists one record per CDR3 protein. The sample consists of about 230,000 distinct CDR3 sequences, approximately 24% of them appearing once. Sample: CD8+ T cells from PBMCs. All receptors come from a human donor in good health (CMV status not recorded). Some clones in this sample may be carry-over from other donors' samples.

This clonotype was recorded at least ten times. The chain combines TRBV6-1 with TRBJ2-1; D remains ambiguous. Germline CDR1 MNHNS, CDR2 SASEGT. CDR3 length equals 16 residues. Trimming left V 5 bases short and J 4 bases short, with 18 bases between. The CDR3 reads CASSLSPEQPYNEQFF. The CDR3 nucleotides read TGTGCCAGCAGTCTCTCTCCGGAACAGCCTTACAATGAGCAGTTCTTC.

The chain carries TRBV7-6 and TRBJ1-6, with D perhaps matching TRBD1 (6 bases). The CDR3 contains 14 residues. The germline CDR1 and CDR2 sequences are SGHVS and FNYEAQ. Trimming took 8 bases from V and 6 from J, leaving 14 bases between them. CDR3 loop: CASYSGASNSPLHF. CDR3 sequence (DNA): TGTGCCAGCTACTCGGGGGCGAGTAATTCACCCCTCCACTTT.

This rearrangement joins TRBV7-9 to TRBJ2-1, with 9 bases that match TRBD2. Looked up from germline, CDR1 is SEHNR and CDR2 is FQNEAQ (reference sequence). Trimming took 1 base from V and 6 from J; bases not matched to a gene: 4. The CDR3 contains 15 residues. Here the CDR3 reads CASSLGRGGINEQFF. As DNA, the CDR3 is TGTGCCAGCAGCTTAGGGCGGGGGGGGATCAATGAGCAGTTCTTC.

J is TRBJ2-6 and V is TRBV29-1; no reliable D call. The ends were cut back, 6 bases at V and 0 bases at J, with 12 bases in the middle. The CDR3 totals 15 residues. From germline, CDR1 is SQVTM and CDR2 ANQGSEA. CDR3 region: CSVKDGSSGANVLTF. CDR3 bases: TGCAGCGTAAAGGACGGAAGCTCTGGGGCCAACGTCCTGACTTTC.

This clonotype was recorded at least ten times. V and J are TRBV4-2 and TRBJ2-7, with 12 bases identical to TRBD1. The CDR3 length is 16 residues. V lost 2 bases, J lost 7 bases, and 9 bases stayed unmatched. Germline CDR1 reads LGHNA; CDR2 reads YNFKEQ. The CDR3 DNA sequence: TGTGCCAGCAGCCAATCACCGGGACAGGGGGCGGGGGAGCAGTACTTC. Protein: CASSQSPGQGAGEQYF.

This clonotype was detected only a few times. The gene calls are TRBV28 and TRBJ2-7; 12 bases line up with TRBD1. V lost 2 bases, J lost 4 bases, and 6 bases stayed unmatched. Germline CDR1 MDHEN, CDR2 SYDVKM. The CDR3 length is 16 residues. CDR3 in DNA: TGTGCCAGCAGTTTAATGGGACAGGGGGCATTTTACGAGCAGTACTTC. This sequence encodes CASSLMGQGAFYEQYF.

This clonotype came up a few times. The chain has TRBV6-1 and TRBJ1-1; D is ambiguous. The CDR3 is made up of 14 amino acids. Trimming took off 1 base at V and 1 base at J, with 7 bases between the two ends. The germline gives CDR1 MNHNS, CDR2 SASEGT. The CDR3 nucleotides read TGTGCCAGCAGTGAAGTGAGGAAGAACACTGAAGCTTTCTTT. Its protein is CASSEVRKNTEAFF.

The V and J genes are TRBV15 and TRBJ1-1, with 9 bases identical to TRBD1. The CDR3 contains 15 residues. Germline V gene sequence: CDR1 LNHNV, CDR2 YYDKDF (reference sequence). Germline trimming cut 3 bases from V and 3 bases from J; bases unmatched to any gene: 5. The CDR3 DNA is TGTGCCACCAGCAGGGACAGGGGCTGGGACACTGAAGCTTTCTTT. Translating gives CATSRDRGWDTEAFF.

This clonotype was found many times. V usage is TRBV10-2 and J usage is TRBJ2-1; 9 bases match TRBD2. The CDR3 is made up of 15 amino acids. V lost 2 bases, J lost 8 bases, and 7 bases stayed unmatched. Germline loops: CDR1 WSHSY, CDR2 SAAADI. CDR3 region: CASSETAGGLDEQFF. The CDR3 DNA sequence: TGCGCCAGCAGTGAGACGGCGGGGGGGCTCGATGAGCAGTTCTTC.

The chain recombines TRBV7-9 with TRBJ2-7; D may be TRBD1 (6 bases). This CDR3 region has 15 residues. V was cut by 2 bases and J by 5 bases, with 16 bases left in between. The germline V gene has CDR1 SEHNR and CDR2 FQNEAQ (reference sequence). The DNA of the CDR3 is TGTGCCAGCAGCTTACTCGGGTCAGGGGCCCACGAGCAGTACTTC. The encoded protein is CASSLLGSGAHEQYF.

Points on this clonotype: A much larger clone is a single base away; this may be a read error. This sequence joins TRBV28 and TRBJ1-1; D is unclear. This CDR3 is built from 13 residues. The germline gives CDR1 MDHEN, CDR2 SYDVKM. The CDR3 sequence: CACSFDGNTEAFF. Here the CDR3 DNA reads TGTGCCTGCAGTTTCGACGGGAACACTGAAGCTTTCTTT.

This clonotype has a count of ten or more. The chain recombines TRBV3-1 with TRBJ1-3; unclear D gene. CDR1 and CDR2 from the germline V gene are LGHDT and YNNKEL (reference sequence). CDR3 length equals 17 residues. V gave up 1 base and J gave up 0 bases, with 13 bases separating them. The CDR3 is CASSQAALESSGNTIYF. The CDR3 DNA reads TGTGCCAGCAGCCAAGCCGCTCTTGAGAGCTCTGGAAACACCATATATTTT.

There are many counts of this clonotype. The rearrangement links TRBV6-6 to TRBJ2-3; D not resolved. Trimming took off 0 bases at V and 0 bases at J, with 4 bases between the two ends. This CDR3 has 14 amino acids. Germline CDR1 MNHNY, CDR2 SVGAGI (reference sequence). CDR3 DNA sequence: TGTGCCAGCAGTTACTCCGGCAGCACAGATACGCAGTATTTT. Amino acid sequence: CASSYSGSTDTQYF.

This clonotype was seen more than once but under ten times. In nucleotides, the CDR3 is TGCAGCGTGCTAGAACCCGGGACAGGGTTCTACGAGCAGTACTTC. Translating it yields CSVLEPGTGFYEQYF. The chain employs TRBV29-1 and TRBJ2-7; 9 bases agree with TRBD1. The CDR3 runs 15 residues. The junction had 12 bases not matched to a gene; V was cut back by 6 bases and J by 3 bases. From germline, CDR1 is SQVTM and CDR2 ANQGSEA.

This clonotype has just a few counts. The chain recombines TRBV7-9 with TRBJ2-2; 10 nucleotides agree with TRBD1. CDR1 and CDR2 (germline): SEHNR, FQNEAQ (reference sequence). This CDR3 comprises 17 residues. V was pared by 5 bases and J by 0 bases, with 6 bases of the junction left unmatched. The CDR3 sequence is CASSNRDRGTNTGELFF. In DNA form, the CDR3 reads TGTGCCAGCAGCAACCGGGACAGGGGCACGAACACCGGGGAGCTGTTTTTT.

This clonotype has more than one count but fewer than ten. The V call is TRBV14, the J call TRBJ1-3; D is unresolved. The CDR3 extends over 15 amino acids. Germline V gene lookup returns CDR1 SGHDN and CDR2 FVKESK. The germline V and J ends were trimmed by 4 bases and 2 bases, with 12 bases remaining between them. For the CDR3, the DNA is TGTGCCAGCAGCCGAAATTGGCACCCTGGAAACACCATATATTTT. As protein: CASSRNWHPGNTIYF.

This clonotype was found a few times. The V and J genes are TRBV14 and TRBJ2-7; 11 nucleotides match TRBD2. This CDR3 has 16 amino acids. Germline V gene data show CDR1 as SGHDN and CDR2 as FVKESK. J gave up 3 bases and V 2 bases, and 6 bases lay outside the gene matches. CDR3 DNA sequence: TGTGCCAGCAGCCAAATGCCGGGACTAGCGGACTACGAGCAGTACTTC. Translating it yields CASSQMPGLADYEQYF.

This rearrangement joins TRBV7-9 to TRBJ2-7; 9 bases agree with TRBD2. The CDR3 covers 17 residues. Germline CDR1 and CDR2: SEHNR and FQNEAQ (reference sequence). After removal of 0 bases from V and 3 bases from J, the junction contained 9 bases not matched to a gene. Here the CDR3 reads CASSLAQVAGAHYEQYF. The CDR3 coding sequence is TGTGCCAGCAGCTTAGCGCAAGTAGCGGGGGCCCACTACGAGCAGTACTTC.

This clonotype has a count of ten or more. This chain uses TRBV28 with TRBJ2-1, with D unresolved. There are 11 residues in the CDR3. The V end lost 5 bases, the J end lost 9 bases, and 8 bases lay between the germline ends. Germline values: CDR1 MDHEN, CDR2 SYDVKM. In DNA, the CDR3 is TGTGCCAGCAGTCCCGGAGCTGAGCAGTTCTTC. Residues: CASSPGAEQFF.

The chain recombines TRBV13 with TRBJ2-3; a possible D gene is TRBD1 (6 bases). Trimming stripped 6 bases from V and 2 bases from J, with 15 bases between. The germline V gene encodes CDR1 PRHDT and CDR2 FYEKMQ (reference sequence). This CDR3 has 15 residues. Here the CDR3 reads CASSPFGQITDTQYF. The CDR3 DNA sequence: TGTGCCAGCAGTCCCTTCGGACAGATCACAGATACGCAGTATTTT.

There are a few counts of this clonotype. The rearrangement joins TRBV27 to TRBJ2-7; the D is unclear. CDR1 and CDR2 from the germline V gene are MNHEY and SMNVEV (reference sequence). This CDR3 contains 14 residues. Trimming stripped 5 bases from V and 3 bases from J, with 14 bases between. CDR3 nucleotides: TGTGCCAGCAGTATTGGACCGAGCGTCTACGAGCAGTACTTC. Translated, it gives CASSIGPSVYEQYF.

The V gene is TRBV7-9, the J gene TRBJ1-2; tentatively, D is TRBD1 (5 bases). The V gene's germline CDR1 is SEHNR and CDR2 FQNEAQ (reference sequence). Between the trimmed V and J ends, which lost 5 bases and 4 bases, there was a span of 11 bases. The CDR3 has 13 amino acids. CDR3 sequence reads: CASSAQGSYGYTF. In DNA, the CDR3 is TGTGCCAGCAGCGCGCAGGGATCCTATGGCTACACCTTC.

This clonotype was recorded many times. The chain is built from TRBV7-2 and TRBJ2-7, with TRBD1 identical over 11 bases. The CDR3 contains 16 residues. V trimming: 3 bases; J trimming: 0 bases; junction bases outside the gene matches: 4. Germline V gene sequence: CDR1 SGHTA, CDR2 FQGNSA. The CDR3 sequence: CASSFGDRGSSYEQYF. In nucleotides, the CDR3 is TGTGCCAGCAGCTTCGGGGACAGGGGGAGCTCCTACGAGCAGTACTTC.

This clonotype was seen a handful of times. This chain uses TRBV2 with TRBJ2-2, with D perhaps matching TRBD1 or TRBD2 (5 bases each). V lost 3 bases, J lost 3 bases, and 23 bases lay in between. The CDR3 has 19 residues. Per the germline V gene, CDR1 is SNHLY and CDR2 is FYNNEI. CDR3 amino acids: CASSDWGSDQFLYTGELFF. CDR3 DNA sequence: TGTGCCAGCAGTGACTGGGGGTCAGATCAATTTCTGTACACCGGGGAGCTGTTTTTT.

In this sample, this clonotype turned up many times. In DNA, the CDR3 is TGTGCCAGCAGCGATCCGGGACATTCCTACGAGCAGTACTTC. As protein: CASSDPGHSYEQYF. J is TRBJ2-7 and V is TRBV7-2; a weak D match, TRBD1 (6 bases). Trimming cost V 5 bases and J 1 base, with 12 bases left between them. CDR3 length: 14 amino acids. Germline-derived CDR1 and CDR2 are SGHTA and FQGNSA.

This clonotype was seen a handful of times. The V and J genes are TRBV7-9 and TRBJ2-5; tentatively, D is TRBD2 (6 bases). Germline CDR1 and CDR2: SEHNR and FQNEAQ (reference sequence). The V end was cut by 8 bases, the J end by 2 bases, with 12 bases between. This CDR3 contains 13 residues. CDR3 protein: CASGDSPQETQYF. CDR3 DNA sequence: TGTGCCAGCGGGGACTCCCCTCAAGAGACCCAGTACTTC.

This sequence joins TRBV4-1 and TRBJ1-1; D is unclear. Trimming shortened V by 2 bases and J by 8 bases, and 6 bases separated the two germline ends. This CDR3 is 11 amino acids long. Germline V gene lookup returns CDR1 MGHRA and CDR2 YSYEKL. The CDR3 loop reads CASSQFTEAFF. The CDR3 region has the DNA TGCGCCAGCAGCCAATTTACGGAAGCTTTCTTT.